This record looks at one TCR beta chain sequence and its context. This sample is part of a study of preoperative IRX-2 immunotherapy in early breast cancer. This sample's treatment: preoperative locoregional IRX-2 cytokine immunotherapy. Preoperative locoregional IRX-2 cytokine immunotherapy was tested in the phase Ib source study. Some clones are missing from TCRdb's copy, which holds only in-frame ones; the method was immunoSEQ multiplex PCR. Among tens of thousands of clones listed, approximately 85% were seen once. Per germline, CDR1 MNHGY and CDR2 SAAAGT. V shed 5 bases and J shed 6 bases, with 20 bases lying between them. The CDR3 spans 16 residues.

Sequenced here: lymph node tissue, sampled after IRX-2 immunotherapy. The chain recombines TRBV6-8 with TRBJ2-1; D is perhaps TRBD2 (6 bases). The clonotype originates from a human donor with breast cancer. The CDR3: CASSDGASVNSNEQFF. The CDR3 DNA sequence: TGTGCCAGCAGTGACGGTGCTAGCGTTAATTCCAATGAGCAGTTCTTC.